Each of the 24 T cell receptor beta chains below was sequenced from the same sample in a study of CD8 T cells in ankylosing spondylitis. Study outcomes and limitations: Characteristic, it appeared, of ankylosing spondylitis blood was a TCR beta motif of several highly homologous variants.

For these TCRs, the target antigens are not known. TCRdb analysed the 5' RACE reads with MiXCR anew, one entry per CDR3 protein. The table shows a few hundred thousand distinct CDR3 sequences, with 20% to 25% occurring only once. Sequencing was done on a sample of blood, either unsorted or a sorted T cell fraction (not recorded which). Receptors were obtained from a male donor with ankylosing spondylitis.

The V call is TRBV5-1, the J call TRBJ1-6; D call uncertain. There are 12 residues in the CDR3. Germline V gene lookup returns CDR1 SGHRS and CDR2 YFSETQ. V dropped 3 bases and J dropped 7 bases, with 5 bases sitting between them. CDR3 amino acids: CASSSPNSPLHF. CDR3 bases: TGCGCCAGCAGCTCACCAAATTCACCCCTCCACTTT.

The J gene is TRBJ2-2, the V gene TRBV5-1; D remains ambiguous. This CDR3 contains 15 residues. Germline CDR1 SGHRS, CDR2 YFSETQ. Trimming shortened V by 0 bases and J by 0 bases, and 6 bases separated the two germline ends. The CDR3 reads CASSLDYANTGELFF. In DNA form, the CDR3 reads TGCGCCAGCAGCTTGGATTATGCGAACACCGGGGAGCTGTTTTTT.

The J gene is TRBJ2-3, the V gene TRBV7-9, with D hard to call. The CDR3 length is 15 residues. V lost 2 bases and J lost 0, with 9 bases in between. Germline values: CDR1 SEHNR, CDR2 FQNEAQ (reference sequence). The CDR3 reads CASSLRAASTDTQYF. CDR3 coding DNA: TGTGCCAGCAGCTTACGGGCGGCTAGCACAGATACGCAGTATTTT.

This clonotype was seen only a few times. This sequence joins TRBV4-1 and TRBJ1-4; no definite D call. Trimming pared 4 bases from V and 0 bases from J, leaving 9 bases between. Germline V gene sequence: CDR1 MGHRA, CDR2 YSYEKL. The length of the CDR3 is 15 residues. The CDR3 sequence is CASSRPGATNEKLFF. CDR3 nucleotides: TGCGCCAGCAGCCGACCGGGTGCAACTAATGAAAAACTGTTTTTT.

V gene TRBV20-1 combines with J gene TRBJ1-1; D call uncertain. Deletions cut 2 bases from V and 4 bases from J, with 14 bases between. The CDR3 contains 14 residues. CDR1 is DFQATT and CDR2 is SNEGSKA in the germline V gene (reference sequence). CDR3 sequence: CSARRQEGGTEAFF. The CDR3 bases are TGCAGTGCTAGACGGCAGGAGGGTGGCACTGAAGCTTTCTTT.

The table lists this clonotype with many counts. The V gene is TRBV5-1, the J gene TRBJ2-5; D ambiguous. The germline V gene encodes CDR1 SGHRS and CDR2 YFSETQ. The CDR3 is 13 residues long. Trimming cost V 1 base and J 3 bases, with 7 bases left between them. CDR3 loop: CASSLLREETQYF. CDR3 nucleotide sequence: TGCGCCAGCAGCTTGCTTAGAGAAGAGACCCAGTACTTC.

This clonotype was counted only a few times. This chain joins TRBV29-1 and TRBJ2-3; 10 bases align to TRBD2. With V trimmed by 5 bases and J by 3 bases, 8 bases remained unmatched. The CDR3 consists of 15 residues. Germline CDR1 is SQVTM and CDR2 is ANQGSEA. CDR3 region: CSVSRAGGPTDTQYF. CDR3 DNA: TGCAGCGTTAGTAGAGCGGGAGGGCCTACAGATACGCAGTATTTT.

This clonotype was observed a handful of times. This rearrangement joins TRBV7-2 to TRBJ2-3; 8 positions agree with TRBD1. V lost 5 bases to trimming and J lost 5 bases; unmatched junction nucleotides: 12. This CDR3 region has 16 residues. The germline CDR1 and CDR2 sequences are SGHTA and FQGNSA. CDR3 sequence reads: CASSGISTGAVDTQYF. CDR3 sequence (DNA): TGTGCCAGCAGCGGAATCTCGACAGGGGCGGTAGATACGCAGTATTTT.

The V gene is TRBV18, the J gene TRBJ2-1, with 9 bases matching TRBD2. The ends lost 0 bases at V and 4 bases at J; junction bases unmatched: 7. Germline assignment: CDR1 KGHSH and CDR2 LQKENI. The CDR3 runs 17 residues. As DNA, the CDR3 is TGTGCCAGCTCACCACCCGGGGGGACTAGCAGGTACAATGAGCAGTTCTTC. Translated: CASSPPGGTSRYNEQFF.

This clonotype was observed a few times. V usage is TRBV27 and J usage is TRBJ2-7; 16 bases align to TRBD2. The CDR3 consists of 17 residues. J was trimmed by 4 bases and V by 5 bases; bases with no gene match: 8. The germline V gene encodes CDR1 MNHEY and CDR2 SMNVEV (reference sequence). CDR3 nucleotide sequence: TGTGCCAGCAGTCCAGGGACTAGCGGGAGGGCCCAGTACGAGCAGTACTTC. This encodes CASSPGTSGRAQYEQYF.

This clonotype was seen more than once but under ten times. In nucleotides, the CDR3 is TGTGCCAGCAGGGAAAATGGTGGCTACAATGAGCAGTTCTTC. Its protein product is CASRENGGYNEQFF. The rearrangement joins TRBV28 to TRBJ2-1; D ambiguous. The germline gives CDR1 MDHEN, CDR2 SYDVKM. V was cut by 6 bases and J by 3 bases, with 12 bases left in between. This CDR3 is 14 amino acids long.

The rearrangement joins TRBV27 to TRBJ1-2, with 8 positions matching TRBD1. The CDR3 extends over 18 amino acids. The V and J ends lost 1 base and 4 bases, in that order; junction bases with no gene match: 14. Germline V lookup: CDR1 MNHEY, CDR2 SMNVEV (reference sequence). The CDR3 sequence is CASSLYPPQGQVLYGYTF. The CDR3 DNA reads TGTGCCAGCAGTTTATACCCACCCCAGGGACAGGTTCTCTATGGCTACACCTTC.

The gene calls are TRBV5-5 and TRBJ2-5, with a possible D match to TRBD1 (6 bases). Trimming took off 5 bases at V and 4 bases at J, with 9 bases between the two ends. This CDR3 comprises 12 residues. CDR1 SGHKS and CDR2 YYEKEE come from the germline V gene (reference sequence). DNA for the CDR3: TGTGCCAGCAGTATGGGGGCAGAGACCCAGTACTTC. Amino acids: CASSMGAETQYF.

This clonotype was detected ten times or more. The CDR3 loop is CASSRLAGNTGELFF. In DNA form, the CDR3 reads TGTGCCAGCAGCCGACTAGCGGGAAACACCGGGGAGCTGTTTTTT. The chain combines TRBV7-3 with TRBJ2-2; 11 bases match TRBD2. CDR3 length equals 15 residues. Germline V gene lookup returns CDR1 SGHTA and CDR2 FQGTGA. The ends lost 5 bases at V and 2 bases at J; junction bases unmatched: 1.

This clonotype was recorded a few times. The chain is built from TRBV20-1 and TRBJ2-7, with D possibly matching TRBD2 (5 bases). Germline V lookup: CDR1 DFQATT, CDR2 SNEGSKA (reference sequence). CDR3 length: 13 residues. Trimming stripped 1 base from V and 11 bases from J, with 18 bases between. The CDR3 here is CSARAETSPREYF. CDR3 nucleotides: TGCAGTGCTAGAGCCGAAACTAGTCCGCGCGAGTACTTC.

The chain recombines TRBV10-2 with TRBJ1-2, with a possible D match to TRBD1 (6 bases). Trimming pared 8 bases from V and 4 bases from J, leaving 11 bases between. This CDR3 region has 12 residues. Germline V gene sequence: CDR1 WSHSY, CDR2 SAAADI. CDR3 coding DNA: TGCGCCAGCGGGGGCATGGCCTATGGCTACACCTTC. Translated, it gives CASGGMAYGYTF.

This clonotype has a handful of counts. This chain connects TRBV5-6 to TRBJ2-1; TRBD1 aligns across 7 bases. The germline V gene encodes CDR1 SGHDT and CDR2 YYEEEE. Trimming took 0 bases from V and 6 from J; bases not matched to a gene: 3. There are 14 residues in the CDR3. CDR3 sequence: CASSLGQGFNEQFF. The CDR3 nucleotides read TGTGCCAGCAGCTTGGGACAGGGTTTCAATGAGCAGTTCTTC.

The chain recombines TRBV7-9 with TRBJ2-1, with 13 bases lining up with TRBD2. Per germline, CDR1 SEHNR and CDR2 FQNEAQ (reference sequence). With 5 bases clipped from V and 6 bases from J, the junction kept 4 bases outside the gene matches. CDR3 length equals 15 residues. CDR3 sequence: CASSRTSGRANEQFF. Written as DNA, the CDR3 is TGTGCCAGCAGCCGCACTAGCGGGAGGGCCAATGAGCAGTTCTTC.

The chain has TRBV20-1 and TRBJ2-1; D is possibly TRBD1 (5 bases). This CDR3 has 13 residues. Trimming cost V 8 bases and J 12 bases, with 23 bases left between them. CDR1 DFQATT and CDR2 SNEGSKA come from the germline V gene (reference sequence). The CDR3 nucleotides read TGCAGTCCCCAAGACAGCTTAAATGAAGGGCAGTTCTTC. Amino acids: CSPQDSLNEGQFF.

This clonotype was counted between two and nine times. This chain joins TRBV4-2 and TRBJ1-6; 8 bases align to TRBD1. With 0 bases clipped from V and 9 bases from J, the junction kept 10 bases outside the gene matches. There are 17 residues in the CDR3. Germline assignment: CDR1 LGHNA and CDR2 YNFKEQ. The CDR3 DNA follows: TGTGCCAGCAGCCAAGATGGAGCACAGGGGGTGTTTTCACCCCTCCACTTT. Amino acids: CASSQDGAQGVFSPLHF.

The genes are TRBV20-1 and TRBJ2-1; D remains ambiguous. CDR1 is DFQATT, CDR2 SNEGSKA, per germline (reference sequence). This CDR3 comprises 12 residues. Trimming cost V 1 base and J 5 bases, with 6 bases left between them. DNA of the CDR3: TGCAGTGCTAGAGTACTTAACAATGAGCAGTTCTTC. Translating it yields CSARVLNNEQFF.

This chain uses TRBV27 with TRBJ1-1, with D uncertain. V dropped 6 bases and J dropped 1 base, with 15 bases sitting between them. Germline V CDR1 and CDR2: MNHEY, SMNVEV (reference sequence). The CDR3 contains 15 residues. The CDR3 sequence: CASRILSPPNTEAFF. In DNA, the CDR3 is TGTGCCAGCAGAATTCTTTCCCCTCCGAACACTGAAGCTTTCTTT.

This clonotype was counted only a few times. The J gene is TRBJ2-4, the V gene TRBV11-2, with TRBD1 identical over 8 bases. V shed 5 bases, J shed 0 bases, and the junction held 15 bases outside the gene matches. This CDR3 comprises 19 residues. The germline gives CDR1 SGHAT, CDR2 FQNNGV. CDR3 sequence: CASSLFRTGYRQAKNIQYF. CDR3 sequence (DNA): TGTGCCAGCAGCCTCTTTAGGACAGGGTACCGTCAAGCCAAAAACATTCAGTACTTC.

This clonotype came up a few times. The chain employs TRBV3-1 and TRBJ1-3; D remains unclear. In germline, CDR1 is LGHDT, CDR2 YNNKEL (reference sequence). The V end was cut by 2 bases, the J end by 5 bases, with 13 bases between. CDR3 length: 15 residues. The CDR3 protein is CASSQPGGRRNTIYF. The CDR3 DNA is TGTGCCAGCAGCCAACCAGGTGGGCGTAGAAACACCATATATTTT.